This entry lists 17 T cell receptor beta chains sequenced from one sample in a study of T-cell memory formation after mild COVID-19. MiXCR, applied by TCRdb to the 5' RACE reads, yields one record per CDR3 protein. Seen here are more than 400,000 distinct CDR3 sequences, around a sixth observed once, and the top ten hold around 12%. Sequencing was carried out using PBMCs or a T cell subset sorted from them (not recorded which). These receptors came from an adult woman who had mild COVID-19 (a few samples of this study predate the infection). Cell type and time point are not known.

This clonotype was detected ten times or more. The chain joins TRBV6-5 to TRBJ2-7, with TRBD2 identical over 8 bases. The CDR3 has 14 amino acids. The J segment lost 3 bases and the V segment lost 5 bases, leaving 6 bases of the junction unmatched. The germline gives CDR1 MNHEY, CDR2 SVGAGI. The CDR3 region has the DNA TGTGCCAGCAGTCCCACTCTAGCGGGCTACGAGCAGTACTTC. Its protein product is CASSPTLAGYEQYF.

The V gene is TRBV19, the J gene TRBJ2-2; the match to TRBD1 covers 8 bases. V shed 5 bases and J 9 bases; nucleotides not matched to a gene: 11. The CDR3 sequence is 15 residues long. Germline CDR1 reads LNHDA; CDR2 reads SQIVND (reference sequence). The CDR3 reads CASSRSAGGFRELFF. Here the CDR3 DNA reads TGTGCCAGTAGTCGGTCAGCAGGGGGCTTTCGGGAGCTGTTTTTT. Full variable domain (rest looked up from reference TRBV19 and TRBJ2-2): DGGITQSPKYLFRKEGQNVTLSCEQNLNHDAMYWYRQDPGQGLRLIYYSQIVNDFQKGDIAEGYSVSREKKESFPLTVTSAQKNPTAFYLCASSRSAGGFRELFFGEGSRLTVL.

This clonotype has ten or more counts. V gene TRBV6-4 combines with J gene TRBJ2-1; 7 positions agree with TRBD1. Germline CDR1 and CDR2: MRHNA and SNTAGT. The CDR3 loop spans 15 amino acids. After removal of 5 bases from V and 4 bases from J, the junction contained 8 bases not matched to a gene. As DNA, the CDR3 is TGTGCCAGCAGTACCGAGGGGGCAGGGTACAATGAGCAGTTCTTC. Translating gives CASSTEGAGYNEQFF.

The CDR3 region is CASSLRDRELKQYF. The CDR3, as DNA: TGTGCCAGCAGCCTCCGGGACAGGGAGTTAAAGCAGTACTTC. The gene calls are TRBV5-8 and TRBJ2-7; TRBD1 aligns across 9 bases. This CDR3 spans 14 amino acids. V was pared by 4 bases and J by 8 bases, with 10 bases of the junction left unmatched. In germline, CDR1 is SGHTS, CDR2 YDEGEE.

The rearrangement joins TRBV5-1 to TRBJ2-2; the match to TRBD1 covers 7 bases. CDR3 length: 15 residues. J lost 4 bases, V lost 3 bases, and 6 bases had no gene match. The germline gives CDR1 SGHRS, CDR2 YFSETQ. The CDR3 sequence is CASSSQGLGTGELFF. The CDR3 region has the DNA TGCGCCAGCAGCTCACAGGGGTTGGGCACCGGGGAGCTGTTTTTT.

The chain links TRBV5-5 to TRBJ1-5; possible D gene TRBD1, 5 bases. CDR1 is SGHKS and CDR2 is YYEKEE in the germline V gene (reference sequence). V shed 4 bases and J shed 4 bases, with 12 bases lying between them. The CDR3 sequence is 14 residues long. The CDR3 DNA reads as TGTGCCAGCAGCAATTCCCCAGGGAATCAGCCCCAGCATTTT. Translation: CASSNSPGNQPQHF. Full variable domain (outside the CDR3, taken from reference TRBV5-5 and TRBJ1-5): DAGVTQSPTHLIKTRGQQVTLRCSPISGHKSVSWYQQVLGQGPQFIFQYYEKEERGRGNFPDRFSARQFPNYSSELNVNALLLGDSALYLCASSNSPGNQPQHFGDGTRLSIL.

This clonotype was observed many times. V gene TRBV27 combines with J gene TRBJ2-1; 7 nucleotides align to TRBD2. CDR1 and CDR2 (germline): MNHEY, SMNVEV (reference sequence). The CDR3 length is 16 residues. With V trimmed by 1 base and J by 4 bases, 7 bases remained unmatched. CDR3 coding DNA: TGTGCCAGCAGTTTATACGCTAGCGGAATATACAATGAGCAGTTCTTC. It codes for CASSLYASGIYNEQFF.

This clonotype was counted between two and nine times. This rearrangement joins TRBV15 to TRBJ2-7; unclear D gene. The CDR3 consists of 13 residues. The germline CDR1 and CDR2 sequences are LNHNV and YYDKDF (reference sequence). V dropped 2 bases and J dropped 2 bases, with 7 bases sitting between them. In DNA form, the CDR3 reads TGTGCCACCAGCAGATCTGGTACCTACGAGCAGTACTTC. This sequence encodes CATSRSGTYEQYF.

This clonotype was counted ten times or more. CDR3 sequence (DNA): TGTGCCAGCAGCCACGCAGCGGGAGGGCCCTACGAGCAGTACTTC. Translated, it gives CASSHAAGGPYEQYF. The V and J genes are TRBV11-2 and TRBJ2-7; TRBD2 matches 10 bases. The V gene's germline CDR1 is SGHAT and CDR2 FQNNGV. With 5 bases clipped from V and 2 bases from J, the junction kept 6 bases outside the gene matches. This CDR3 is 15 amino acids long.

This clonotype was observed a few times. The chain joins TRBV4-1 to TRBJ1-1; possibly TRBD1 for D (5 bases). V lost 4 bases and J 7 bases, leaving 22 bases between the germline ends. CDR1 is MGHRA and CDR2 is YSYEKL in the germline V gene. CDR3 length: 16 residues. CDR3: CASSRGFTGTLIEAFF. The CDR3 nucleotides are TGCGCCAGCAGCCGGGGTTTTACCGGGACCCTTATTGAAGCTTTCTTT.

This clonotype was found a few times. This chain joins TRBV29-1 and TRBJ2-3, with TRBD2 identical over 9 bases. The CDR3 contains 14 residues. V lost 3 bases and J lost 1; bases outside the gene matches: 2. The V gene's germline CDR1 is SQVTM and CDR2 ANQGSEA. The CDR3 sequence is CSVDLAGRTDTQYF. CDR3 in DNA: TGCAGCGTTGACCTAGCGGGGCGCACAGATACGCAGTATTTT.

This clonotype was recorded a few times. The chain links TRBV29-1 to TRBJ2-7; D might be TRBD1 (7 bases). Germline CDR1 is SQVTM and CDR2 is ANQGSEA. CDR3 size: 13 residues. V was shortened by 4 bases and J by 2 bases, with 12 bases between the two germline ends. DNA for the CDR3: TGCAGCGTTGGAGGCAGGGGGGCCTACGAGCAGTACTTC. The encoded protein is CSVGGRGAYEQYF.

The chain has TRBV7-6 and TRBJ2-1, with TRBD1 identical over 11 bases. The germline V gene has CDR1 SGHVS and CDR2 FNYEAQ. The V segment lost 6 bases and the J segment 1 base; nucleotides outside the gene matches: 11. The CDR3 is 18 residues long. The CDR3 spells CASRAGTGGTLSYNEQFF. The DNA of the CDR3 is TGTGCCAGCAGGGCCGGGACAGGGGGTACGTTATCCTACAATGAGCAGTTCTTC.

J is TRBJ2-7 and V is TRBV20-1; 8 bases match TRBD1. The CDR3 has 14 amino acids. V dropped 1 base and J dropped 0; count of bases not matched to a gene: 2. Germline CDR1 is DFQATT and CDR2 is SNEGSKA (reference sequence). The CDR3 loop reads CSARGTGSSYEQYF. The CDR3 DNA follows: TGCAGTGCTAGAGGGACAGGGAGCTCCTACGAGCAGTACTTC.

This clonotype was seen a handful of times. The V call is TRBV30, the J call TRBJ2-1, with unresolved D. The CDR3 is 11 amino acids. From germline, CDR1 is GTSNPN and CDR2 SVGIG (reference sequence). V lost 3 bases and J lost 8, with 8 bases in between. The CDR3 DNA reads as TGTGCCTGGAGGGTGCTCGATGAGCAGTTCTTC. This sequence encodes CAWRVLDEQFF.

The chain links TRBV6-5 to TRBJ2-5; possible D gene TRBD2, 6 bases. From germline, CDR1 is MNHEY and CDR2 SVGAGI. The CDR3 has 13 residues. V was trimmed by 2 bases and J by 5 bases, leaving 9 bases between them. CDR3 in DNA: TGTGCCAGCAGTTACCTAGGGAGGGAGACCCAGTACTTC. This sequence encodes CASSYLGRETQYF.

This clonotype was observed a few times. V gene TRBV9 combines with J gene TRBJ1-1; D uncertain. Germline CDR1 and CDR2: SGDLS and YYNGEE. This CDR3 contains 15 residues. The V and J ends lost 5 bases and 0 bases respectively, with 14 bases between them. CDR3 protein: CASRLAENLNTEAFF. In DNA form, the CDR3 reads TGTGCCAGCAGGTTGGCGGAGAACTTGAACACTGAAGCTTTCTTT.